The clone carrying this T cell receptor beta chain appeared a few times. Antigen: not known. Time point given: blood at routine non-recurrence follow-up after resection. Whole RNA, isolated from tumor, nontumor lung or frozen PBMC, was sequenced without prior sorting. MiXCR, run by TCRdb on the 5' RACE reads, gives a single entry per CDR3 protein. Of tens of thousands of distinct CDR3 sequences listed, about 10% are singletons. This CDR3 region has 16 residues. Unmatched junction bases numbered 10, after V lost 5 bases and J lost 0 bases. Germline V gene lookup returns CDR1 MNHEY and CDR2 SMNVEV (reference sequence). The data were obtained in a study of spatial heterogeneity in lung cancer. Study context: The cohort: roughly 72 early-stage, untreated non-small cell lung cancer patients. The follow-up PBMC samples were sequenced whenever they were available. The median time to follow-up was roughly two years after resection.

Notes on the study in general: Ubiquitous expanded tumor TCRs surfaced in blood more at resection than they did at follow-up.

Here the sequenced sample was PBMCs, taken at follow-up. The sequence was obtained from a male donor with early-stage non-small cell lung cancer. The rearrangement joins TRBV27 to TRBJ2-7, with 7 bases lining up with TRBD2. The CDR3 DNA sequence: TGTGCCAGCAGTGCCTTCGGAGCGGGGAGCTCCTACGAGCAGTACTTC. It translates to CASSAFGAGSSYEQYF.